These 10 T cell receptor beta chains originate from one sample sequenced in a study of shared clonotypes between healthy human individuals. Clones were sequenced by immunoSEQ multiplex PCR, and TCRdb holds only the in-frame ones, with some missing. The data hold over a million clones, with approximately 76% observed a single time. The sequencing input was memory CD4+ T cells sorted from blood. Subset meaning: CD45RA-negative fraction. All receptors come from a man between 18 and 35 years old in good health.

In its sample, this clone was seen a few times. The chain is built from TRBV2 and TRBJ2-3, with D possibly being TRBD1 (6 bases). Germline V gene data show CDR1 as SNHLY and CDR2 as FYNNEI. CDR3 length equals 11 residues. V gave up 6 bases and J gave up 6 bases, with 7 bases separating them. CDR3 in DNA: TGTGCCAGCAGAACAGGGGATACGCAGTATTTT. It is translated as CASRTGDTQYF.

The CDR3 nucleotides are TGTGCCAGCAGCTTGGAGGGTTCCTATAATTCACCCCTCCACTTT. Its protein is CASSLEGSYNSPLHF. The gene calls are TRBV5-5 and TRBJ1-6; D unclear. V was trimmed by 0 bases and J by 1 base, leaving 5 bases between them. The CDR3 is made up of 15 amino acids. Germline loops: CDR1 SGHKS, CDR2 YYEKEE (reference sequence).

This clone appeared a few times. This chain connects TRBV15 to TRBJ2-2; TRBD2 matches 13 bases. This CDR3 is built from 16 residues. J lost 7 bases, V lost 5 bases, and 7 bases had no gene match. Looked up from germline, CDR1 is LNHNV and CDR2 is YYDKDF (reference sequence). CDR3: CATSPLAGGPVGELFF. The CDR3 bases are TGTGCCACCAGCCCACTAGCGGGAGGGCCGGTCGGGGAGCTGTTTTTT.

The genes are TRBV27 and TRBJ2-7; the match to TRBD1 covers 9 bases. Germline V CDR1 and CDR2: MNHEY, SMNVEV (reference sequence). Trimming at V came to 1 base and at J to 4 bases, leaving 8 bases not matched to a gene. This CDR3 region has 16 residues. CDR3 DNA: TGTGCCAGCAGTTTATTCCCCCCGGACAGGGGTTACGAGCAGTACTTC. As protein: CASSLFPPDRGYEQYF.

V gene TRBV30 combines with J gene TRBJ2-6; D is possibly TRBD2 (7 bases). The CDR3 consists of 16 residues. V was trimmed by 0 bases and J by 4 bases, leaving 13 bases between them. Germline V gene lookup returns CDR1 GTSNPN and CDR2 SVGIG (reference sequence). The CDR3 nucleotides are TGTGCCTGGAGTGTACGGGGGGCGCTGGGGGCCAACGTCCTGACTTTC. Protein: CAWSVRGALGANVLTF.

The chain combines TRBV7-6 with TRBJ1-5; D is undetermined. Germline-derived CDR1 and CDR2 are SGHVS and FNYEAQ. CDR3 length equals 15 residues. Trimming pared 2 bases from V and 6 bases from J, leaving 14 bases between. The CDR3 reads CASSLMPGSGQPQHF. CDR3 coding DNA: TGTGCCAGCAGCTTAATGCCGGGAAGCGGTCAGCCCCAGCATTTT. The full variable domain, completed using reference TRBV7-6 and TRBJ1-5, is GAGVSQSPRYKVTKRGQDVALRCDPISGHVSLYWYRQALGQGPEFLTYFNYEAQQDKSGLPNDRFSAERPEGSISTLTIQRTEQRDSAMYRCASSLMPGSGQPQHFGDGTRLSIL.

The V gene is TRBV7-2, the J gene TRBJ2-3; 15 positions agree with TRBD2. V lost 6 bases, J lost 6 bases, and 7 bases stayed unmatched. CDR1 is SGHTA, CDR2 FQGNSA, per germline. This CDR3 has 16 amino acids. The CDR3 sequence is CASRTGGTSGRDTQYF. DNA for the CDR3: TGTGCCAGCAGAACTGGGGGGACTAGCGGGAGGGATACGCAGTATTTT. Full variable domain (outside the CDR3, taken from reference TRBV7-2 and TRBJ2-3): GAGVSQSPSNKVTEKGKDVELRCDPISGHTALYWYRQSLGQGLEFLIYFQGNSAPDKSGLPSDRFSAERTGGSVSTLTIQRTQQEDSAVYLCASRTGGTSGRDTQYFGPGTRLTVL.

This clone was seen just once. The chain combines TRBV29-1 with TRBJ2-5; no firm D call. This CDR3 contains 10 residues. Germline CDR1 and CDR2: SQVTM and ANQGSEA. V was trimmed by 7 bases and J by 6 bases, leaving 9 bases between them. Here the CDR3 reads CSGREQTQYF. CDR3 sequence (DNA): TGCAGCGGGCGTGAGCAGACCCAGTACTTC.

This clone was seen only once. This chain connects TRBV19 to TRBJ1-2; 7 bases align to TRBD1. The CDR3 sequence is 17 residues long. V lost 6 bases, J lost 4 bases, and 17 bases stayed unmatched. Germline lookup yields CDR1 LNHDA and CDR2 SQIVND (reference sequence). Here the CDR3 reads CASSPGGRTMITYGYTF. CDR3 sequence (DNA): TGTGCCAGTAGCCCAGGGGGGCGAACCATGATTACCTATGGCTACACCTTC.

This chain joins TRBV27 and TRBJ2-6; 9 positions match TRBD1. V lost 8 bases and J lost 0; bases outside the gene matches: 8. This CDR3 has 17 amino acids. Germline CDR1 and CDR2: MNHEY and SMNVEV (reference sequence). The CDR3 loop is CASQGGTGLSGANVLTF. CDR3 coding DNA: TGTGCCAGCCAAGGAGGGACAGGGCTCTCTGGGGCCAACGTCCTGACTTTC.